The 26 T cell receptor beta chains below all came from one sample that was sequenced in a study of cytomegalovirus exposure and HLA in healthy donors. TCRdb's table, derived via immunoSEQ multiplex PCR, lists solely in-frame clones and lacks some. The sample lists about 160,000 clones; roughly 90% were seen once. The source material was PBMCs. These receptors were obtained from a man younger than 35 in good health and CMV-seropositive.

The gene calls are TRBV4-1 and TRBJ2-7; possibly TRBD2 for D (5 bases). The CDR3 extends over 17 amino acids. Germline lookup yields CDR1 MGHRA and CDR2 YSYEKL. Deletions cut 0 bases from V and 6 bases from J, with 21 bases between. CDR3 sequence (DNA): TGCGCCAGCAGCCAAGATTATCGTGCTAGGCCCCGGGGCGAGCAGTACTTC. It codes for CASSQDYRARPRGEQYF.

The chain employs TRBV29-1 and TRBJ2-1; D is undetermined. CDR1 and CDR2 from the germline V gene are SQVTM and ANQGSEA. The CDR3 has 14 residues. V lost 6 bases to trimming and J lost 0 bases, with 12 bases between them. CDR3 loop: CSVESVSSYNEQFF. CDR3 coding DNA: TGCAGCGTCGAATCTGTGAGCTCCTACAATGAGCAGTTCTTC.

V and J are TRBV11-2 and TRBJ2-5, with TRBD1 as a possible D gene (5 bases). CDR1 is SGHAT, CDR2 FQNNGV, per germline. With 3 bases removed from V and 4 bases from J, the gap between germline ends came to 9 bases. There are 13 residues in the CDR3. In DNA, the CDR3 is TGTGCCAGCAGCTTCGCAGGGTCAGAGACCCAGTACTTC. Translated: CASSFAGSETQYF.

The rearrangement uses TRBV6-1 and TRBJ1-5; 8 nucleotides line up with TRBD1. The CDR3 has 15 residues. V lost 8 bases, J lost 5 bases, and 11 bases stayed unmatched. Per germline, CDR1 MNHNS and CDR2 SASEGT. This chain's CDR3 is CASWTGRSPDQPQHF. The CDR3 coding sequence is TGTGCCAGCTGGACAGGGAGGAGCCCCGATCAGCCCCAGCATTTT.

This clone has only one observation. This chain uses TRBV29-1 with TRBJ2-1; TRBD2 aligns across 7 bases. The trim removed 3 bases at V and 3 bases at J, leaving 11 bases unmatched. CDR3 length equals 16 residues. Germline V gene lookup returns CDR1 SQVTM and CDR2 ANQGSEA. CDR3 residues: CSVDRPLASVYNEQFF. CDR3 DNA: TGCAGCGTTGACCGCCCACTAGCGAGTGTCTACAATGAGCAGTTCTTC.

The gene calls are TRBV28 and TRBJ1-5; TRBD1 aligns across 7 bases. The CDR3 spans 17 residues. With 3 bases clipped from V and 0 bases from J, the junction kept 8 bases outside the gene matches. From germline, CDR1 is MDHEN and CDR2 SYDVKM. The CDR3, as DNA: TGTGCCAGCAGTTTGACAGGGATCCTTCGTAGCAATCAGCCCCAGCATTTT. This gives the protein CASSLTGILRSNQPQHF.

The CDR3 sequence: CASSKNSGGASYNEQFF. The CDR3 nucleotides are TGTGCCAGTAGTAAAAATTCAGGGGGAGCTTCCTACAATGAGCAGTTCTTC. The rearrangement uses TRBV19 and TRBJ2-1, with 7 bases lining up with TRBD1. The CDR3 consists of 17 residues. The trim removed 4 bases at V and 1 base at J, leaving 10 bases unmatched. Germline V gene sequence: CDR1 LNHDA, CDR2 SQIVND (reference sequence).

This sequence joins TRBV4-1 and TRBJ2-6; D may be TRBD1 (6 bases). The ends were cut back, 4 bases at V and 0 bases at J, with 10 bases in the middle. CDR1 MGHRA and CDR2 YSYEKL come from the germline V gene. The CDR3 loop spans 16 amino acids. CDR3 sequence (DNA): TGCGCCAGCAGCCCCGGACAGTCCTCTGGGGCCAACGTCCTGACTTTC. This translates into CASSPGQSSGANVLTF.

The chain employs TRBV6-5 and TRBJ1-1; perhaps TRBD1 as D (5 bases). From germline, CDR1 is MNHEY and CDR2 SVGAGI. There are 13 residues in the CDR3. Deletions cut 2 bases from V and 4 bases from J, with 8 bases between. This chain's CDR3 is CASSYGGGTEAFF. In DNA, the CDR3 is TGTGCCAGCAGTTACGGGGGGGGCACTGAAGCTTTCTTT.

This clone came up once. Additional DNA sequences in this sample encode the identical CDR3. The rearrangement links TRBV2 to TRBJ2-7; possible D gene TRBD1, 6 bases. V dropped 6 bases and J dropped 2 bases, with 11 bases sitting between them. The germline V gene encodes CDR1 SNHLY and CDR2 FYNNEI. CDR3 length: 13 amino acids. CDR3 coding DNA: TGTGCCAGCAGACAGGGTATCCCCTACGAGCAGTACTTC. This sequence encodes CASRQGIPYEQYF.

The chain has TRBV5-1 and TRBJ2-1; D possibly corresponds to TRBD2 (5 bases). CDR1 is SGHRS, CDR2 YFSETQ, per germline. Trimming took 3 bases from V and 5 from J, leaving 12 bases between them. The CDR3 extends over 14 amino acids. In DNA, the CDR3 is TGCGCCAGCAGCTGGACGGGATCTAACAATGAGCAGTTCTTC. It yields the protein CASSWTGSNNEQFF.

The chain is built from TRBV5-1 and TRBJ2-5, with D perhaps TRBD1 (5 bases). The CDR3 covers 14 residues. Germline CDR1 reads SGHRS; CDR2 reads YFSETQ. V was shortened by 5 bases and J by 5 bases, with 16 bases between the two germline ends. CDR3 bases: TGCGCCAGCAGGGCTTCAGGGATTGGGGAGACCCAGTACTTC. Its protein is CASRASGIGETQYF.

The J gene is TRBJ2-3, the V gene TRBV6-4; tentatively, D is TRBD1 (6 bases). The CDR3 is made up of 15 amino acids. V was shortened by 3 bases and J by 2 bases, with 12 bases between the two germline ends. CDR1 and CDR2 (germline): MRHNA, SNTAGT. The CDR3: CASSEGAYLTDTQYF. The CDR3 DNA reads as TGTGCCAGCAGTGAGGGGGCATACCTCACAGATACGCAGTATTTT.

The table lists this clone with a few counts. This chain uses TRBV7-2 with TRBJ2-7; 7 bases align to TRBD2. From germline, CDR1 is SGHTA and CDR2 FQGNSA. Trimming at V came to 5 bases and at J to 0 bases, leaving 7 bases not matched to a gene. CDR3 size: 15 residues. The CDR3 region has the DNA TGTGCCAGCAGCACCATAGCGGGTAGCTCCTACGAGCAGTACTTC. Translating it yields CASSTIAGSSYEQYF. The full variable domain, its missing parts supplied by reference TRBV7-2 and TRBJ2-7, is GAGVSQSPSNKVTEKGKDVELRCDPISGHTALYWYRQSLGQGLEFLIYFQGNSAPDKSGLPSDRFSAERTGGSVSTLTIQRTQQEDSAVYLCASSTIAGSSYEQYFGPGTRLTVT.

The rearrangement links TRBV7-9 to TRBJ2-7; 8 nucleotides agree with TRBD2. Germline CDR1 is SEHNR and CDR2 is FQNEAQ (reference sequence). The CDR3 contains 15 residues. J lost 1 base, V lost 5 bases, and 7 bases had no gene match. CDR3 sequence (DNA): TGTGCCAGCAGCCCCGGGGGGGCCCATTCCTACGAGCAGTACTTC. Translated, it gives CASSPGGAHSYEQYF. The full variable domain, rest sourced from reference TRBV7-9 and TRBJ2-7, is DTGVSQNPRHKITKRGQNVTFRCDPISEHNRLYWYRQTLGQGPEFLTYFQNEAQLEKSRLLSDRFSAERPKGSFSTLEIQRTEQGDSAMYLCASSPGGAHSYEQYFGPGTRLTVT.

This sequence joins TRBV10-3 and TRBJ2-1, with 7 bases fitting TRBD1. This CDR3 is built from 12 residues. J was trimmed by 15 bases and V by 6 bases; bases with no gene match: 11. The germline V gene encodes CDR1 ENHRY and CDR2 SYGVKD. CDR3: CAIRLGTANLFF. CDR3 DNA: TGTGCCATCAGACTAGGGACAGCTAATTTGTTCTTC.

In this sample, this clone turned up once. This chain links TRBV9 with TRBJ1-4; weak D call: TRBD1 (6 bases). CDR1 and CDR2 (germline): SGDLS, YYNGEE. V lost 2 bases to trimming and J lost 7 bases, with 12 bases between them. The CDR3 has 14 amino acids. The CDR3 loop is CASSVGGTFEKLFF. Written as DNA, the CDR3 is TGTGCCAGCAGCGTCGGGGGGACATTTGAAAAACTGTTTTTT.

This chain uses TRBV2 with TRBJ2-1, with 7 positions matching TRBD1. V lost 6 bases, J lost 4 bases, and 6 bases stayed unmatched. CDR3 size: 14 residues. Germline V gene lookup returns CDR1 SNHLY and CDR2 FYNNEI. The CDR3 DNA is TGTGCCAGCAGACGGACAGGTCGATACAATGAGCAGTTCTTC. Amino acids: CASRRTGRYNEQFF.

This clone was seen just once. This sequence joins TRBV7-9 and TRBJ2-7, with a tentative D call TRBD2 (5 bases). The CDR3 contains 14 residues. Germline V gene data show CDR1 as SEHNR and CDR2 as FQNEAQ (reference sequence). The ends were cut back, 1 base at V and 5 bases at J, with 12 bases in the middle. In DNA form, the CDR3 reads TGTGCCAGCAGCTTAGAGGCGGGCCCCCACGAGCAGTACTTC. Encoded protein: CASSLEAGPHEQYF. Combining the CDR3 with reference TRBV7-9 and TRBJ2-7 gives the whole variable domain DTGVSQNPRHKITKRGQNVTFRCDPISEHNRLYWYRQTLGQGPEFLTYFQNEAQLEKSRLLSDRFSAERPKGSFSTLEIQRTEQGDSAMYLCASSLEAGPHEQYFGPGTRLTVT.

About this clone itself: Different DNA sequences within this sample yield the same CDR3. This chain links TRBV4-1 with TRBJ2-7; 7 nucleotides agree with TRBD1. V shed 0 bases, J shed 3 bases, and the junction held 11 bases outside the gene matches. CDR3 size: 17 residues. Germline V lookup: CDR1 MGHRA, CDR2 YSYEKL. The CDR3 sequence is CASSQDFRRQGNYEQYF. DNA of the CDR3: TGCGCCAGCAGCCAAGATTTTCGGAGACAGGGAAACTACGAGCAGTACTTC.

The chain recombines TRBV27 with TRBJ2-7; the match to TRBD1 covers 11 bases. The V gene's germline CDR1 is MNHEY and CDR2 SMNVEV (reference sequence). V was clipped by 7 bases and J by 2 bases; unmatched bases: 10. CDR3 size: 16 residues. The DNA of the CDR3 is TGTGCCAGCACCAAGGGGGTGGGACAGGGGGCCTACGAGCAGTACTTC. It translates to CASTKGVGQGAYEQYF.

The CDR3 DNA sequence: TGTGCCAGCAGAGCTTACAGGGGAGGCAATCAGCCCCAGCATTTT. It translates to CASRAYRGGNQPQHF. The chain combines TRBV2 with TRBJ1-5; 7 positions agree with TRBD1. From germline, CDR1 is SNHLY and CDR2 FYNNEI. The V gene end was trimmed by 6 bases and the J gene end by 2 bases; junction bases not matched to a gene: 7. The CDR3 runs to 15 residues. Supplemented by reference TRBV2 and TRBJ1-5, the full variable domain reads EPEVTQTPSHQVTQMGQEVILRCVPISNHLYFYWYRQILGQKVEFLVSFYNNEISEKSEIFDDQFSVERPDGSNFTLKIRSTKLEDSAMYFCASRAYRGGNQPQHFGDGTRLSIL.

This clone showed up just a few times. The genes are TRBV15 and TRBJ1-5; D is unresolved. CDR3 length: 15 amino acids. V dropped 0 bases and J dropped 3 bases, with 9 bases sitting between them. CDR1 is LNHNV, CDR2 YYDKDF, per germline (reference sequence). CDR3 bases: TGTGCCACCAGCAGAGAGCAGCGGAACAATCAGCCCCAGCATTTT. This sequence encodes CATSREQRNNQPQHF.

The chain employs TRBV6-6 and TRBJ1-2; D may be TRBD1 (5 bases). Germline-derived CDR1 and CDR2 are MNHNY and SVGAGI (reference sequence). The CDR3 consists of 14 residues. The ends were cut back, 0 bases at V and 7 bases at J, with 12 bases in the middle. In DNA, the CDR3 is TGTGCCAGCAGTTACTCAGTCAGGGAAGGTGGCTACACCTTC. Translation: CASSYSVREGGYTF.

In DNA, the CDR3 is TGTGCCAGCAGCCGCAGATCAACGGGACAGGGGGCGCGCGGGGCCAACGTCCTGACTTTC. Amino acid sequence: CASSRRSTGQGARGANVLTF. The chain is built from TRBV27 and TRBJ2-6; 12 bases match TRBD1. V trimming: 6 bases; J trimming: 4 bases; junction bases outside the gene matches: 16. Germline V gene data show CDR1 as MNHEY and CDR2 as SMNVEV (reference sequence). CDR3 length equals 20 residues. The whole variable domain, filled in from reference TRBV27 and TRBJ2-6, reads EAQVTQNPRYLITVTGKKLTVTCSQNMNHEYMSWYRQDPGLGLRQIYYSMNVEVTDKGDVPEGYKVSRKEKRNFPLILESPSPNQTSLYFCASSRRSTGQGARGANVLTFGAGSRLTVL.

The chain joins TRBV7-6 to TRBJ2-3, with 10 bases matching TRBD2. The CDR3 is made up of 16 amino acids. Germline CDR1 SGHVS, CDR2 FNYEAQ. With V trimmed by 1 base and J by 1 base, 2 bases remained unmatched. Here the CDR3 DNA reads TGTGCCAGCAGCTTAGACCTAGCGGGAGGCACAGATACGCAGTATTTT. Its protein is CASSLDLAGGTDTQYF. The variable domain in full, completed from reference TRBV7-6 and TRBJ2-3, reads GAGVSQSPRYKVTKRGQDVALRCDPISGHVSLYWYRQALGQGPEFLTYFNYEAQQDKSGLPNDRFSAERPEGSISTLTIQRTEQRDSAMYRCASSLDLAGGTDTQYFGPGTRLTVL.